The sequence of this T cell receptor (beta chain) was determined in a study of control samples from healthy donors and cancer patients (TCRdb year 2020). Libraries were built with the immunoSEQ multiplex PCR assay. TCRdb carries this immuneACCESS record with in-frame sequences only. Its versions omit some clonotypes, under half of them owing to an unresolved V gene in the studies checked, with the rest unexplained. The sample table records 150,000 or so clones; approximately 93% of these occur just once. Approximately 6% of the sample is held by the ten biggest clonotypes. With regard to this clone: Its antigen is unknown. No clone much larger than this one lies a single base away; base qualities are absent.

The cysteine opens and the phenylalanine closes a CDR3 of 14 amino acids. The CDR3 DNA has 42 bases and is translated from base 1. Sequences SGHTA (CDR1) and FQGNSA (CDR2) are obtained from the germline V gene. V is cut by 1 base and J by 11 bases, and the space between the germline ends is 15 bases. The sequencing sample was made of blood. The chain is encoded by TRBV7-2 joined to TRBJ1-3; 5 matching bases give a weak D call of TRBD1. The receptor was isolated from a man aged 40-49 years in good health. The nucleotides read TGTGCCAGCAGCTTAGGCGGGGGTCTACGCTCCATATATTTT. Protein translation: CASSLGGGLRSIYF.